Listed below are T cell receptor beta chains from one sample, sequenced in a study of T cell responses to AZD1222 COVID-19 vaccine. Profiled with immunoSEQ multiplex PCR; TCRdb holds only in-frame clones, not every one. The repertoire has 130,000 or so clones, over 85% of them found once; the top ten carry about 3%. This specimen consisted of peripheral blood, obtained on day 0 of AZD1222 vaccination. All receptors come from an adult in good health. The CDR3 runs from the conserved cysteine through the conserved F or W. The order of the fields is clone size, CDR3 length, D gene, V gene, J gene, CDR3 DNA, CDR3 protein. D genes are given only for firm matches. Not every row has a clone size; where given, it reads once, few, many or a size class.

abundance: NA
len: 15
d_gene: NA
v_gene: TRBV11-2
j_gene: TRBJ1-3
CDR3nt: TGTGCCAGCAGCCTCCAGGGAAGCTCTGGAAACACCATATATTTT
CDR3aa: CASSLQGSSGNTIYF

abundance: NA
len: 14
d_gene: TRBD1
v_gene: TRBV28
j_gene: TRBJ1-6
CDR3nt: TGTGCGGGGGGCAACAGGGGGCGGGATTCACCCCTCCACTTT
CDR3aa: CAGGNRGRDSPLHF

abundance: once
len: 11
d_gene: NA
v_gene: TRBV30
j_gene: TRBJ2-1
CDR3nt: TGTGCCTGGAGTAGGGGGGATGAGCAGTTCTTC
CDR3aa: CAWSRGDEQFF

abundance: NA
len: 13
d_gene: NA
v_gene: TRBV6-1
j_gene: TRBJ1-2
CDR3nt: TGTGCCAGCAGTGCAGCGGGGATCTATGGCTACACCTTC
CDR3aa: CASSAAGIYGYTF

abundance: NA
len: 13
d_gene: NA
v_gene: TRBV28
j_gene: TRBJ2-7
CDR3nt: TGTGCCAGCAGTATCGGAAGGATCTACGAGCAGTACTTC
CDR3aa: CASSIGRIYEQYF

abundance: NA
len: 14
d_gene: TRBD2
v_gene: TRBV30
j_gene: TRBJ2-1
CDR3nt: TGTGCCTGGAGTGGGGCTAGCGGGTACAATGAGCAGTTCTTC
CDR3aa: CAWSGASGYNEQFF

abundance: NA
len: 16
d_gene: TRBD2
v_gene: TRBV5-1
j_gene: TRBJ2-5
CDR3nt: TGCGCCAGCAGCCCCCAGACTAGCGGGAGCGGGGAGACCCAGTACTTC
CDR3aa: CASSPQTSGSGETQYF

abundance: few
len: 13
d_gene: NA
v_gene: TRBV3-1/TRBV3-2
j_gene: TRBJ2-7
CDR3nt: TGTGCCAGCAGCCAGGGTCAGGGGCGGGAGCAGTACTTC
CDR3aa: CASSQGQGREQYF

abundance: few
len: 12
d_gene: NA
v_gene: TRBV2
j_gene: TRBJ1-2
CDR3nt: TGTGCCAGCGACGGGACATCCTATGGCTACACCTTC
CDR3aa: CASDGTSYGYTF

abundance: NA
len: 13
d_gene: NA
v_gene: TRBV5-1
j_gene: TRBJ2-5
CDR3nt: TGCGCCAGCAGCTTTGTCTACTCGGAGACCCAGTACTTC
CDR3aa: CASSFVYSETQYF

abundance: NA
len: 13
d_gene: NA
v_gene: TRBV7-9
j_gene: TRBJ1-4
CDR3nt: TGTGCCGGGGAGGGCCCAGGGGAGGAAAAACTGTTTTTT
CDR3aa: CAGEGPGEEKLFF

abundance: once
len: 14
d_gene: NA
v_gene: TRBV27
j_gene: TRBJ2-1
CDR3nt: TGTGCCAGCAGTTTCAATGCCCACTACAATGAGCAGTTCTTC
CDR3aa: CASSFNAHYNEQFF

abundance: NA
len: 17
d_gene: TRBD2
v_gene: TRBV5-1
j_gene: TRBJ2-3
CDR3nt: TGCGCCAGCAGCTTGGAGATCAGCGGGATCAGCACAGATACGCAGTATTTT
CDR3aa: CASSLEISGISTDTQYF

abundance: NA
len: 14
d_gene: TRBD2
v_gene: TRBV6-6
j_gene: TRBJ2-6
CDR3nt: TGTGCCAGCAGTTACACTCATGGGGGGGGAGACCTGACTTTC
CDR3aa: CASSYTHGGGDLTF

abundance: NA
len: 15
d_gene: NA
v_gene: TRBV6-2/TRBV6-3
j_gene: TRBJ2-3
CDR3nt: TGTGCCAGCAGTTACACAGGGTTGTCCACAGATACGCAGTATTTT
CDR3aa: CASSYTGLSTDTQYF